The 24 T cell receptor beta chains presented below share a single source sample, sequenced in a study of shared clonotypes between healthy human individuals. TCRdb keeps only in-frame clones here, not all; method: immunoSEQ multiplex PCR. The table lists around 1.1 million clones, 77% of them singletons, with more than 0.85% in the top ten. Source material: memory CD4+ T cells from PBMCs. The subset denotes: CD45RA-negative fraction. The receptors stem from a man aged 18 to 29 in good health. Some clones in this sample may be carry-over from other donors' samples.

The CDR3 loop reads CASSRTGGSYEQYF. In DNA, the CDR3 is TGTGCCAGCAGCAGGACAGGGGGCTCCTACGAGCAGTACTTC. The V call is TRBV9, the J call TRBJ2-7; 10 positions match TRBD1. With 4 bases clipped from V and 0 bases from J, the junction kept 1 base outside the gene matches. CDR3 length: 14 residues. The germline CDR1 and CDR2 sequences are SGDLS and YYNGEE.

V and J are TRBV7-2 and TRBJ1-3, with TRBD1 identical over 9 bases. The CDR3 spans 16 residues. Germline V gene sequence: CDR1 SGHTA, CDR2 FQGNSA. The ends lost 1 base at V and 8 bases at J; junction bases unmatched: 9. CDR3 loop: CASSLGPGQGAYTIYF. CDR3 nucleotides: TGTGCCAGCAGCTTAGGCCCGGGACAGGGTGCATACACCATATATTTT.

As DNA, the CDR3 is TGCGCCAGCAGTGCGGGGGACTTCTCTGGGGCCAACGTCCTGACTTTC. Translation gives CASSAGDFSGANVLTF. The chain couples TRBV5-1 to TRBJ2-6; 7 positions match TRBD2. The CDR3 loop spans 16 amino acids. The germline gives CDR1 SGHRS, CDR2 YFSETQ. The J segment lost 0 bases and the V segment lost 5 bases, leaving 5 bases of the junction unmatched.

V usage is TRBV9 and J usage is TRBJ2-7; 11 bases are a match to TRBD2. Germline V gene data show CDR1 as SGDLS and CDR2 as YYNGEE. This CDR3 region has 15 residues. V shed 2 bases and J 7 bases; nucleotides not matched to a gene: 8. This CDR3 is CASSVGLAGLNEQYF. The CDR3 coding sequence is TGTGCCAGCAGCGTCGGACTAGCGGGCCTGAATGAGCAGTACTTC.

About this clone: Other DNA sequences of this sample code for an identical CDR3. The J gene is TRBJ2-5, the V gene TRBV5-4, with D possibly being TRBD1 (5 bases). The CDR3 extends over 12 amino acids. The germline CDR1 and CDR2 sequences are SGHNT and YYREEE (reference sequence). The V end was cut by 7 bases, the J end by 4 bases, with 11 bases between. The CDR3 protein is CASSSRGETQYF. For the CDR3, the DNA is TGTGCCAGCTCTAGTAGGGGAGAGACCCAGTACTTC. Full variable domain (outside the CDR3, taken from reference TRBV5-4 and TRBJ2-5): ETGVTQSPTHLIKTRGQQVTLRCSSQSGHNTVSWYQQALGQGPQFIFQYYREEENGRGNFPPRFSGLQFPNYSSELNVNALELDDSALYLCASSSRGETQYFGPGTRLLVL.

A remark on this clone: Germline is not matched at one junction end, which may reflect a read error. J is TRBJ2-5 and V is TRBV2; D unclear. There are 13 residues in the CDR3. Germline CDR1 reads SNHLY; CDR2 reads FYNNEI. The CDR3 DNA reads as TGTGCCAGCAGAACCGACCAGCAAGGGACCCAGTACTTC. Translating gives CASRTDQQGTQYF.

This clone was seen a handful of times. This rearrangement joins TRBV12-5 to TRBJ1-5; D remains unclear. The ends were cut back, 1 base at V and 4 bases at J, with 2 bases in the middle. Germline CDR1 reads LGHNT; CDR2 reads FRNRAP. The CDR3 is 12 amino acids. CDR3: CASGLENQPQHF. CDR3 DNA sequence: TGTGCTAGTGGTTTGGAGAATCAGCCCCAGCATTTT.

This chain uses TRBV5-1 with TRBJ1-4; maybe TRBD1 (5 bases). The germline CDR1 and CDR2 sequences are SGHRS and YFSETQ. Trimming removed 4 bases at V and 8 bases at J, with 15 bases between. This CDR3 has 14 amino acids. CDR3 nucleotide sequence: TGCGCCAGCAGCCCACGGGGCGAGGACGAAAAACTGTTTTTT. This codes for CASSPRGEDEKLFF.

This clone turned up a few times. In DNA, the CDR3 is TGTGCCAGCAGTTTATGGGGCTTTAATGAAAAACTGTTTTTT. Protein sequence: CASSLWGFNEKLFF. The V call is TRBV28, the J call TRBJ1-4; D not resolved. This CDR3 is 14 amino acids long. V was trimmed by 0 bases and J by 4 bases, leaving 6 bases between them. CDR1 and CDR2 from the germline V gene are MDHEN and SYDVKM.

This clone was found a few times. Other nucleotide sequences in the sample specify the same CDR3. As DNA, the CDR3 is TGCGCCAGCAGCCTGGACAGGGTGAACACTGAAGCTTTCTTT. Translated, it gives CASSLDRVNTEAFF. The chain couples TRBV5-1 to TRBJ1-1, with 8 nucleotides matching TRBD1. The CDR3 has 14 amino acids. V dropped 4 bases and J dropped 0; count of bases not matched to a gene: 2. Germline lookup yields CDR1 SGHRS and CDR2 YFSETQ.

V and J are TRBV25-1 and TRBJ2-5, with 10 nucleotides matching TRBD2. CDR1 and CDR2 from the germline V gene are MGHDK and SYGVNS. V shed 4 bases, J shed 4 bases, and the junction held 12 bases outside the gene matches. The CDR3 extends over 17 amino acids. The CDR3 bases are TGTGCCAGCAGTGTATCTCTAGCGGGAGAGGGGCCAGAGACCCAGTACTTC. This encodes CASSVSLAGEGPETQYF.

This chain connects TRBV28 to TRBJ2-7, with 9 bases matching TRBD2. V gave up 6 bases and J gave up 6 bases; unmatched junction bases: 9. The germline V gene has CDR1 MDHEN and CDR2 SYDVKM. The length of the CDR3 is 14 residues. CDR3 sequence reads: CASSFKGGRAEQYF. CDR3 nucleotide sequence: TGTGCCAGCAGCTTTAAGGGCGGGAGGGCCGAGCAGTACTTC. Variable domain in full (rest from reference TRBV28 and TRBJ2-7): DVKVTQSSRYLVKRTGEKVFLECVQDMDHENMFWYRQDPGLGLRLIYFSYDVKMKEKGDIPEGYSVSREKKERFSLILESASTNQTSMYLCASSFKGGRAEQYFGPGTRLTVT.

Concerning this clone: An end of the junction differs from the germline gene, which may be a read error. The chain carries TRBV28 and TRBJ1-1, with D unclear. Germline V lookup: CDR1 MDHEN, CDR2 SYDVKM. CDR3 length equals 14 residues. CDR3 in DNA: TGTGCCACCACCCCCCATGTAACGAACACTGAAACTTTCTTT. It yields the protein CATTPHVTNTETFF.

J is TRBJ2-5 and V is TRBV11-3, with D unclear. This CDR3 contains 13 residues. CDR1 SGHNT and CDR2 YENEEA come from the germline V gene. V was cut by 1 base and J by 5 bases, with 8 bases left in between. The CDR3 sequence is CASSLVDGETQYF. Written as DNA, the CDR3 is TGTGCCAGCAGCTTAGTAGACGGGGAGACCCAGTACTTC.

The chain links TRBV18 to TRBJ1-2; D call uncertain. Between the trimmed V and J ends, which lost 2 bases and 5 bases, there was a span of 12 bases. CDR3 size: 14 residues. Germline V gives CDR1 KGHSH, CDR2 LQKENI. CDR3 residues: CASSPIAKGYGYTF. As DNA, the CDR3 is TGTGCCAGCTCACCAATAGCTAAGGGATATGGCTACACCTTC.

The J gene is TRBJ1-4, the V gene TRBV5-1; possible D gene TRBD1, 6 bases. Germline V gene data show CDR1 as SGHRS and CDR2 as YFSETQ. Trimming pared 7 bases from V and 2 bases from J, leaving 12 bases between. This CDR3 is 14 amino acids long. CDR3 in amino acids: CASRSQGTNEKLFF. DNA of the CDR3: TGCGCCAGCCGATCACAGGGTACTAATGAAAAACTGTTTTTT.

The gene calls are TRBV9 and TRBJ1-2; 9 nucleotides agree with TRBD1. Germline-derived CDR1 and CDR2 are SGDLS and YYNGEE. The CDR3 is 16 amino acids. V shed 4 bases, J shed 0 bases, and the junction held 7 bases outside the gene matches. DNA for the CDR3: TGTGCCAGCAGCCGGGGACAGGGATCTACTAACTATGGCTACACCTTC. It is translated as CASSRGQGSTNYGYTF.

This clone was observed a single time. The rearrangement links TRBV19 to TRBJ2-7; the match to TRBD1 covers 11 bases. This CDR3 contains 15 residues. Germline CDR1 and CDR2: LNHDA and SQIVND (reference sequence). With 5 bases clipped from V and 3 bases from J, the junction kept 6 bases outside the gene matches. The CDR3 DNA reads as TGTGCCAGTAGTGTTTCCGGGACAGGGGGCTACGAGCAGTACTTC. This translates into CASSVSGTGGYEQYF.

The chain carries TRBV19 and TRBJ1-2; TRBD1 matches at 9 bases. Germline V gene data show CDR1 as LNHDA and CDR2 as SQIVND (reference sequence). The CDR3 consists of 16 residues. The V segment lost 10 bases and the J segment 0 bases; nucleotides outside the gene matches: 12. Here the CDR3 reads CATLPPGQGPNYGYTF. CDR3 coding DNA: TGTGCCACTCTGCCTCCGGGACAGGGTCCTAACTATGGCTACACCTTC.

A single count supports this clone. The chain employs TRBV15 and TRBJ2-7, with D possibly being TRBD1 or TRBD2 (5 bases each). CDR1 and CDR2 (germline): LNHNV, YYDKDF (reference sequence). Trimming took off 3 bases at V and 1 base at J, with 13 bases between the two ends. The CDR3 extends over 15 amino acids. CDR3 sequence reads: CATSREDTISYEQYF. The DNA of the CDR3 is TGTGCCACCAGCAGGGAGGACACGATTTCCTACGAGCAGTACTTC.

Comment on this clone: A read error may explain this, as a much larger clone is one base away. The V and J genes are TRBV5-4 and TRBJ2-5, with a tentative D call TRBD2 (7 bases). The germline gives CDR1 SGHNT, CDR2 YYREEE (reference sequence). This CDR3 has 15 residues. This chain's CDR3 is CASSLGGGQQGTQYF. Written as DNA, the CDR3 is TGTGCCAGCAGCTTAGGGGGGGGCCAGCAAGGGACCCAGTACTTC.

The gene calls are TRBV2 and TRBJ1-6; perhaps TRBD1 as D (5 bases). This CDR3 contains 12 residues. Deletions cut 10 bases from V and 3 bases from J, with 7 bases between. CDR1 SNHLY and CDR2 FYNNEI come from the germline V gene. CDR3 residues: CATDSYNSPLHF. Written as DNA, the CDR3 is TGTGCCACCGACAGCTATAATTCACCCCTCCACTTT. Together with reference TRBV2 and TRBJ1-6, the CDR3 gives the full variable domain: EPEVTQTPSHQVTQMGQEVILRCVPISNHLYFYWYRQILGQKVEFLVSFYNNEISEKSEIFDDQFSVERPDGSNFTLKIRSTKLEDSAMYFCATDSYNSPLHFGNGTRLTVT.

The CDR3 DNA reads as TGTGCCACCAGCAGAGATGGGCGGGCTAATGAAAAACTGTTTTTT. Amino acid sequence: CATSRDGRANEKLFF. The chain is built from TRBV15 and TRBJ1-4; D is unresolved. CDR1 and CDR2 (germline): LNHNV, YYDKDF (reference sequence). V dropped 0 bases and J dropped 3 bases, with 8 bases sitting between them. The CDR3 runs 15 residues.

The chain couples TRBV5-1 to TRBJ2-3; D not certain. The V end was cut by 1 base, the J end by 6 bases, with 6 bases between. This CDR3 region has 12 residues. Germline V CDR1 and CDR2: SGHRS, YFSETQ. This CDR3 is CASSLTSDTQYF. The DNA of the CDR3 is TGCGCCAGCAGCTTGACATCTGATACGCAGTATTTT.